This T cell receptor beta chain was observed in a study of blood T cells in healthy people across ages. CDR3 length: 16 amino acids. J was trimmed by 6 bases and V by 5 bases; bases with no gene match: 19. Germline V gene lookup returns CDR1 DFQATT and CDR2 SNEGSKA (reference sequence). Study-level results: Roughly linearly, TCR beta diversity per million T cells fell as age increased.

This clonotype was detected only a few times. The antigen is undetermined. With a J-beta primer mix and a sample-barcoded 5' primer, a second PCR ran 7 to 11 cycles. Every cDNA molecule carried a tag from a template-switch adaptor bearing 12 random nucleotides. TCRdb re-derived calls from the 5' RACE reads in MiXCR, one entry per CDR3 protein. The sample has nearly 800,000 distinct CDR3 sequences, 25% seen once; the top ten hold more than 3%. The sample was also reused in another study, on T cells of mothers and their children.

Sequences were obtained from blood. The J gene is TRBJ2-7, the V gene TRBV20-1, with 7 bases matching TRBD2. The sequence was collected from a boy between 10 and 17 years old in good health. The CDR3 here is CSAAQGRGGYDSEQYF. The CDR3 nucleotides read TGCAGTGCTGCCCAAGGACGGGGAGGGTACGACAGCGAGCAGTACTTC.